Included here is one T cell receptor (beta chain) sequence, with context. V shed 5 bases and J 0 bases; nucleotides not matched to a gene: 4. The CDR3 is made up of 17 amino acids. In germline, CDR1 is SGHVS, CDR2 FQNEAQ. The patients had HPV-negative, locally advanced oral cavity squamous cell carcinoma. Measured with immunoSEQ multiplex PCR; TCRdb has only the in-frame clones, and not every one. The table shows approximately 72,000 clones, with around 83% occurring only once. This sample was included in a study of neoadjuvant anti-PD-1 for oral cavity cancer. The sample here was PBMCs, taken before nivolumab (anti-PD-1) treatment. This receptor was identified in a person aged 35-79 years with oral cavity squamous cell carcinoma. This chain connects TRBV7-8 to TRBJ2-2; 12 nucleotides line up with TRBD2. The CDR3, as DNA: TGTGCCAGCAGCCCCCGACTAGCGGGAGCGAACACCGGGGAGCTGTTTTTT. Encoded protein: CASSPRLAGANTGELFF.